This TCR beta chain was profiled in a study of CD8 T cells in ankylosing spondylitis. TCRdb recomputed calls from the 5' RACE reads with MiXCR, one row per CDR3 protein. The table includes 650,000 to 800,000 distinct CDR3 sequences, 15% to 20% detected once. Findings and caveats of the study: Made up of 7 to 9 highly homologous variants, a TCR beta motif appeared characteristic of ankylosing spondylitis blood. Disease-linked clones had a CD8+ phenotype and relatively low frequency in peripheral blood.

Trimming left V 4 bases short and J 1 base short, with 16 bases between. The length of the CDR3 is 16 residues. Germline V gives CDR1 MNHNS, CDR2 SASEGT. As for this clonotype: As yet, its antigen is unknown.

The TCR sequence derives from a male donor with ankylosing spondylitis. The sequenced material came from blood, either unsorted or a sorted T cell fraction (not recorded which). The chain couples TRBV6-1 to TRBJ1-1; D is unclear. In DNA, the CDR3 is TGTGCCAGCAGTGGTTCCCTGGGCGTGGGGAACACTGAAGCTTTCTTT. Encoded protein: CASSGSLGVGNTEAFF.